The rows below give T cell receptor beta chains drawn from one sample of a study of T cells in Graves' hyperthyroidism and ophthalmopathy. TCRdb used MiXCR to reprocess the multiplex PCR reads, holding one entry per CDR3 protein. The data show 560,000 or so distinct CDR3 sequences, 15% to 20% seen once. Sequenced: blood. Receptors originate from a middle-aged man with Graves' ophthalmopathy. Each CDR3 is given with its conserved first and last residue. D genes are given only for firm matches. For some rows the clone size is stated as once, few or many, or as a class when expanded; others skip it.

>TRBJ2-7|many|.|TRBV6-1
TGTGCCAGCAGTGAAGGGGGCAGGGGTTACGAGCAGTACTTC
CASSEGGRGYEQYF
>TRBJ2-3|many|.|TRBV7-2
TGTGCCAGCGGTACCCTAGATACGCAGTATTTT
CASGTLDTQYF
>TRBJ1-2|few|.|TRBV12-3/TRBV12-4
TGTGCCAGCAGTCCCGCCGGGGTAGACTATGGCTACACCTTC
CASSPAGVDYGYTF
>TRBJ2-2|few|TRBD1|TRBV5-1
TGCGCCAGCAGCGGGGGACAGGAGCGGTGGGGAACCGGGGAGCTGTTTTTT
CASSGGQERWGTGELFF
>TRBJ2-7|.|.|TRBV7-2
.
CAGSVLYGCEQYF
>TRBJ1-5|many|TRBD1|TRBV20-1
TGCAGTGCTTGGACAGGGGGCGGACAGCCCCAGCATTTT
CSAWTGGGQPQHF
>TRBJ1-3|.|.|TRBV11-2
TGTGCCAGCAGCTTAGATTCCCCCGGGCAAAGCTTTTCAGGAAACACCATATATTTT
CASSLDSPGQSFSGNTIYF
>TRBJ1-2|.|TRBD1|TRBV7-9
TGTGCCAGCAGCTTAGCGGGGACAGGAACTAACTATGGCTACACCTTC
CASSLAGTGTNYGYTF
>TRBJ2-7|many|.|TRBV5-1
TGCGCCAGCAGCTTGGGGCCTTCGGGGGTAACCTACGAGCAGTACTTC
CASSLGPSGVTYEQYF
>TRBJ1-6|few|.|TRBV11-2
TGTGCCAGCAGCTTAGCGGGGATACCACCCCTCCACTTT
CASSLAGIPPLHF
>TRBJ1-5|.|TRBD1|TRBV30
TGTGCCTGGAGCCGTTGGGACAGGAAGGGTGATCAGCCCCAGCATTTT
CAWSRWDRKGDQPQHF
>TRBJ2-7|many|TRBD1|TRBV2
TGTGCCAGCAGAAAACAGGGGGTGGTTCTCGAGCAGTACTTC
CASRKQGVVLEQYF
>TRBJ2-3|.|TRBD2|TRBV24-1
TGTGCCACCAGTGACCCGGGACTAGCAACGCAGTATTTT
CATSDPGLATQYF
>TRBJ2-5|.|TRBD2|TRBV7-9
TGTGCCAGCAGCTTCCTCGGGACTAGCGGGGGTAGACAAGAGACCCAGTACTTC
CASSFLGTSGGRQETQYF
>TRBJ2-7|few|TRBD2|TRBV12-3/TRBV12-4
TGTGCCAGCAGTCCTGCCGGGACTAGCGGGAGCGAGCAGTACTTC
CASSPAGTSGSEQYF
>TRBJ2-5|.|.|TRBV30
TGTGCCTGGAGTCACTGGGACGTCGGGCGGGGGACCCAGTACTTC
CAWSHWDVGRGTQYF
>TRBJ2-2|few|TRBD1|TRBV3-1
TGTGCCAGCAGCCAGGGGGACAGGGGCACCGGGGAGCTGTTTTTT
CASSQGDRGTGELFF
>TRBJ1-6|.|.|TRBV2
TGTGCCAGCAGTGACCTACAGAATAATTCACCCCTCCACTTT
CASSDLQNNSPLHF
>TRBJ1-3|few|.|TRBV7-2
TGTGCCAGCAGCCCGGGGGCGATTCACTCTGGAAACACCATATATTTT
CASSPGAIHSGNTIYF
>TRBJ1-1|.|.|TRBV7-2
TGTGCCAGCAGCTTAGTTGTAAATCAAGCTTTCTTT
CASSLVVNQAFF
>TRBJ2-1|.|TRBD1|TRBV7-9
TGTGCCAGCAGCTCTCCGGGACAGGGTTTTGGTGAGCAGTTCTTC
CASSSPGQGFGEQFF
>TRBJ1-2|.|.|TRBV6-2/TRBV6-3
TGTGCCAGCAGGCCCTGGACAGAGATTAACTATGGCTACACCTTC
CASRPWTEINYGYTF
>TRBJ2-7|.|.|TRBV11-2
TGTGCCAGCAGTCTTTCTACCATCGAGCAGTACTTC
CASSLSTIEQYF
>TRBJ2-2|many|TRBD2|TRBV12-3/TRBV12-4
TGTGCCAGCAGTTCTAGCGGCGTTGGTGTTACCGGGGAGCTGTTTTTT
CASSSSGVGVTGELFF
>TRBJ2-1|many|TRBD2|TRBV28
TGTGCCAGCAGTCCATTCGAGGGACTAGCTGTCTCCAATGAGCAGTTCTTC
CASSPFEGLAVSNEQFF
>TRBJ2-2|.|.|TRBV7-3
TGTGCCAGCAGCTTAATAATGACAGCGAACACCGGGGAGCTGTTTTTT
CASSLIMTANTGELFF
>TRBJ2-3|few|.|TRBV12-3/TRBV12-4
TGTGCCAGCCGGGGGAACACAGATACGCAGTATTTT
CASRGNTDTQYF
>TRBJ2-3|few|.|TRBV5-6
TGTGCCAGCAGCTCCAGGCAGCACCCTAGCACAGATACGCAGTATTTT
CASSSRQHPSTDTQYF
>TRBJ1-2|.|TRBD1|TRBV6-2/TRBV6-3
TGTGCCAGCAGCCCCAGGGGGCAGAACTATGGCTACACCTTC
CASSPRGQNYGYTF
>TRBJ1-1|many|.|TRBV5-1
TGCGCCAGCAGCCTAGACACCGCCATGAACACTGAAGCTTTCTTT
CASSLDTAMNTEAFF
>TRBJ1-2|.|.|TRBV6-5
TGTGCCAGCAGTTCCTCTACGAATGGCTACACCTTC
CASSSSTNGYTF
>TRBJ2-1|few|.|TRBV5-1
TGCGCCAGCAGCTTGGTTGTGGGTCCCGCAAATGAGCAGTTCTTC
CASSLVVGPANEQFF
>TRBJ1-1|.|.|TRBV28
TGTGCCAGCACCTACGACGCCCCTGAAGCTTTCTTT
CASTYDAPEAFF
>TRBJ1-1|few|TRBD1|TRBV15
TGTGCCACCAGCACATACAGGGGAGCCACTGAAGCTTTCTTT
CATSTYRGATEAFF
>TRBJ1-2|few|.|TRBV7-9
TGTGCCAGCAGTTTCAACCTCCAACAGGGCCATGGCTACACCTTC
CASSFNLQQGHGYTF
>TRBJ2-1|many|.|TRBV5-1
TGCGCCAGTACCGGACAGAACTCCTACAATGAGCAGTTCTTC
CASTGQNSYNEQFF
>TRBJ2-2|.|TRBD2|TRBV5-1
TGCGCCAGCAGCCCGGGACTAGCGGGGCTCACCGGGGAGCTGTTTTTT
CASSPGLAGLTGELFF
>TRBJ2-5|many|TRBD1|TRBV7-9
TGTGCCAGCAGCTCCCCGGACAGGGGAATGCAAGAGACCCAGTACTTC
CASSSPDRGMQETQYF
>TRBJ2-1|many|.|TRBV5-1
TGCGCCAGCAGCTTGGGGGTCGTTAGCTCCTACAATGAGCAGTTCTTC
CASSLGVVSSYNEQFF
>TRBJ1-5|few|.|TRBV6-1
TGTGCCAGCAGTGAAGACGGAGGGCGGAGGAGCAATCAGCCCCAGCATTTT
CASSEDGGRRSNQPQHF
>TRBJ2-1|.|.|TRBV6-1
TGTGCCAGCAACACAGGCCTCTACAATGAGCGGTTCTTC
CASNTGLYNERFF
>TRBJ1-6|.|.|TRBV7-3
TGTGCCAGCAGCTTAGAGGCAGGGACGGGCAATTCACCCCTCCACTTT
CASSLEAGTGNSPLHF
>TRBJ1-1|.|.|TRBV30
TGTGCCTGGAGTGTTTGGGGGACGTCGACGATCACTGAAGCTTTCTTT
CAWSVWGTSTITEAFF
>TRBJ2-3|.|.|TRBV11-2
TGTGCCAGCAGCTTAGGTTACTCAGCCCTCACAGATACGCAGTATTTT
CASSLGYSALTDTQYF
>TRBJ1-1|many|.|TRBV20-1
TGCAGTGCTACCGGAGAAGGAATGGACACTGAAGCTTTCTTT
CSATGEGMDTEAFF
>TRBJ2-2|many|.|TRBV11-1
TGTGCCAGCAGCCTCAGGGGCGGGGAGCTGTTTTTT
CASSLRGGELFF
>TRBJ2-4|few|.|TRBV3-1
TGTGCCAGCAGCCAAGCCCCCAAAAACATTCAGTACTTC
CASSQAPKNIQYF
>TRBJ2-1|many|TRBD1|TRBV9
TGTGCCAGCAGCCCCAATCCCGGACAGGGGTCCTACAATGAGCAGTTCTTC
CASSPNPGQGSYNEQFF
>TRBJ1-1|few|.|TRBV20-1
TGCAGTGCTAGGGAAAGTCAGGGACGGAACACTGAAGCTTTCTTT
CSARESQGRNTEAFF
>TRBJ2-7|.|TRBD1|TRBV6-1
TGTGCCAGCAGGACTACAGGGGGCTACGAGCAGTACTTC
CASRTTGGYEQYF
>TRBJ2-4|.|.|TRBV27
TGTGCCAGCAGCTCCCCCAGGGTGGTCATTCAGTACTTC
CASSSPRVVIQYF
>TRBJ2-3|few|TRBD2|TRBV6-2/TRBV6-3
TGTGCCAGCAGTTACGGAGCGGGAGCGGGCACAGATACGCAGTATTTT
CASSYGAGAGTDTQYF
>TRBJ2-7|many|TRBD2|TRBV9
TGTGCCAGCAGCGCCTCGGGACTATCCTACTCCGAGCAGTACTTC
CASSASGLSYSEQYF
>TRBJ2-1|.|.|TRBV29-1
TGCAGCGTGAAACCCGGGACACCCCCGGAGCAGTTCTTC
CSVKPGTPPEQFF